The clone carrying this TCR beta chain was counted many times. Its antigen is unknown. This CDR3 region has 13 residues. Trimming removed 5 bases at V and 4 bases at J, with 11 bases between. Germline CDR1 is MDHEN and CDR2 is SYDVKM. The data are from a study of regulatory T cells in long-lasting Graves disease. Study-wide results and caveats: In persistent patients, shared public clonotypes (roughly 2,800) outnumbered those in new patients (approximately 970). Accuracy may have been reduced by the small sample size.

Researchers made TCR beta libraries by using iRepertoire HTBI primers and running Arm-PCR on CDR3 regions. In the study's own analysis: Taken together, the samples had around 60 TRBV and 14 TRBJ segments identified. One entry per CDR3 protein results from TCRdb running MiXCR on the multiplex PCR reads. These V and J calls are TCRdb output, not the study's own analysis. The data show under 250,000 distinct CDR3 sequences, roughly 19% seen once. Time point described: newly diagnosed GD, antithyroid drugs for less than 3 months. After RNA was extracted from PBMCs, the TCR library was made from it. These data are also associated with another study on T cells in Graves' hyperthyroidism and ophthalmopathy.

The sequence was obtained from a woman in her thirties with Graves disease. The chain uses TRBV28 and TRBJ1-2, with D perhaps matching TRBD1 (5 bases). Source: peripheral blood mononuclear cells (PBMCs), taken at new diagnosis, from a patient treated with antithyroid drugs. In DNA, the CDR3 is TGTGCCAGCAGTCCGACAGACAGCTATGGCTACACCTTC. Encoded protein: CASSPTDSYGYTF.